Listed below are T cell receptor beta chains from one sample, sequenced in a study of T cell responses to AZD1222 COVID-19 vaccine. Assay: immunoSEQ multiplex PCR; the TCRdb copy retains only in-frame clones and omits some. The sample shows about 160,000 clones, around 90% of them seen only once. The source was peripheral blood, collected on day 0 of AZD1222 vaccination. The receptors were gathered from an adult in good health. The CDR3 runs from the conserved cysteine through the conserved F or W. A D gene is named only where the DNA matches it firmly. The size of a clone is reported for some rows only, either as once, few or many, or as a class for expanded clones.

cdr3_nt	cdr3_aa	j_call	v_call	clone_size	d_call
TGTGCCAGCAGCCCCCCCGGGGGACCGGGGAATGAGCAGTTCTTC	CASSPPGGPGNEQFF	TRBJ2-1	TRBV7-2	-	-
TGTGCCAGCTCACCATCTGGGGAGGGCACTGAAGCTTTCTTT	CASSPSGEGTEAFF	TRBJ1-1	TRBV18	few	-
TGTGCCAGCAGCTTAGAGGGGGCCTATGGCTACACCTTC	CASSLEGAYGYTF	TRBJ1-2	TRBV7-2	-	TRBD1
TGTGCCAGCAGCGTAGCTACCACTAGCGGGACGGGGACCCAGTACTTC	CASSVATTSGTGTQYF	TRBJ2-5	TRBV9	-	TRBD2
TGTGCCAGTAGTATCGGGGGGAACAATGAGCAGTTCTTC	CASSIGGNNEQFF	TRBJ2-1	TRBV19	-	TRBD2
TGTGCCAGCAGCTTGGCCTCCATCGCGGAACAATCCTACGAGCAGTACTTC	CASSLASIAEQSYEQYF	TRBJ2-7	TRBV5-4	-	-
TGTGCCAGCAGCCGACAAGCGGGGGGGCAGGAGACCCAGTACTTC	CASSRQAGGQETQYF	TRBJ2-5	TRBV3-1/TRBV3-2	-	TRBD2
TGTGCCAGCCAGGGGGCCGGTGGCTACACCTTC	CASQGAGGYTF	TRBJ1-2	TRBV2	-	TRBD1
TGTGCCAGCAGTCAAGCCGGAGCAATATGGCAGCCCCAGCATTTT	CASSQAGAIWQPQHF	TRBJ1-5	TRBV28	few	-
TGTGCCAGCAGCTTAGGTGTGGGGGCTGGAAACACCATATATTTT	CASSLGVGAGNTIYF	TRBJ1-3	TRBV13	-	-
TGTGCCAGCAGTTTAAACATTGGTACTGAAAAACTGTTTTTT	CASSLNIGTEKLFF	TRBJ1-4	TRBV28	-	-
TGCGCCAGCAGCCAAGGTACAGGGGGCTATGCCGAGCAGTACTTC	CASSQGTGGYAEQYF	TRBJ2-7	TRBV4-1	once	TRBD1
TGTGCCAGCAGCTCGACAGGGCCCAATGAGCAGTTCTTC	CASSSTGPNEQFF	TRBJ2-1	TRBV7-3	-	TRBD1
TGTGCCAGCGTCGGCCAGGGAAACTACGAGCAGTACTTC	CASVGQGNYEQYF	TRBJ2-7	TRBV12-3/TRBV12-4	-	-
TGTGCCATCTCAGGGGGAAACACCATATATTTT	CAISGGNTIYF	TRBJ1-3	TRBV10-3	once	-
TGTGCCAGCAGCCAAGAGGGGGCCTCCGGCGGGGAGCTGTTTTTT	CASSQEGASGGELFF	TRBJ2-2	TRBV4-2	-	-
TGTGCCAGCAGTCCCAATTATGGCTACACCTTC	CASSPNYGYTF	TRBJ1-2	TRBV5-8	-	-
TGTGCCAGCAGCCGACTAGCGGGGGACACCGGGGAGCTGTTTTTT	CASSRLAGDTGELFF	TRBJ2-2	TRBV4-2	-	TRBD2
TGTGCCAGCAGCCCAGTCGGGGCGGGGGTTAACGAGCAGTACTTC	CASSPVGAGVNEQYF	TRBJ2-7	TRBV11-2	-	TRBD2
TGTGCCAGCAGCCCCTCCGGGAGGAACTCACCCCTCCACTTT	CASSPSGRNSPLHF	TRBJ1-6	TRBV3-1/TRBV3-2	-	-
TGTGCCAGCAGTAAATCCGGGACAGGGGGCGCGGAAGGCTACACCTTC	CASSKSGTGGAEGYTF	TRBJ1-2	TRBV13	-	TRBD1
TGCGCCAGCAGCTTGGACAGAGACTATGGCTACACCTTC	CASSLDRDYGYTF	TRBJ1-2	TRBV5-1	-	-
TGTGCCAGCAGCTTATGGTCGAGCGTAGCCAAAAACATTCAGTACTTC	CASSLWSSVAKNIQYF	TRBJ2-4	TRBV7-9	-	-
TGTGCCAGCAGCTTAGAGTATGGAAACACCATATATTTT	CASSLEYGNTIYF	TRBJ1-3	TRBV5-5	few	-
TGTGCCACCAGCAGAGATGGGAGGATGCCATCTGGAAACACCATATATTTT	CATSRDGRMPSGNTIYF	TRBJ1-3	TRBV15	-	-
TGTGCCAGCAGCTTAAATTGGAACGGCGGGAACACCTTC	CASSLNWNGGNTF	TRBJ1-2	TRBV11-2	-	-
TGTGCCAGCAGTTTTTTCGGGGGCTTCGGGTTGGGGAACACTGAAGCTTTCTTT	CASSFFGGFGLGNTEAFF	TRBJ1-1	TRBV28	few	-
TGTGCCAGCAGCTTTTCCCCCGGGGGGGCCTCTGGGGCCAACGTCCTGACTTTC	CASSFSPGGASGANVLTF	TRBJ2-6	TRBV13	-	TRBD2
TGTGCCAGCAGCGTACGGACGCATACCTACGAGCAGTACTTC	CASSVRTHTYEQYF	TRBJ2-7	TRBV11-2	-	-
TGTGCCAGCAGTCTCCAAGAGACCCAGTACTTC	CASSLQETQYF	TRBJ2-5	TRBV27	-	-
TGTGCCAGCAGTTTGGTAGAGTCTGGGGCCAACGTCCTGACTTTC	CASSLVESGANVLTF	TRBJ2-6	TRBV6-2/TRBV6-3	-	-
TGTGCCATCAGTGAGACAGGGGGGGAAAGGTACGAGCAGTACTTC	CAISETGGERYEQYF	TRBJ2-7	TRBV10-3	-	-
TGTGCCAGCAGCTTAGCGGGGGACGGCTCCTACGAGCAGTACTTC	CASSLAGDGSYEQYF	TRBJ2-7	TRBV7-6	-	-
TGTGCCAGCAGGGCCGGGACAGGGGTGGAAAAACTGTTTTTT	CASRAGTGVEKLFF	TRBJ1-4	TRBV6-5	once	TRBD1
TGTGCCTGCAAGGAGAGAGGACTCTACGAGCAGTACTTC	CACKERGLYEQYF	TRBJ2-7	TRBV7-8	-	-
TGTGCCAGCAGCTTAGCGGCGCCCGACAGCCCCAAAAACATTCAGTACTTC	CASSLAAPDSPKNIQYF	TRBJ2-4	TRBV7-9	-	-
TGCGCCAGCAGCCATAATCCAGGGGGCACCGGGGAGCTGTTTTTT	CASSHNPGGTGELFF	TRBJ2-2	TRBV4-3	-	TRBD1
TGTGCCAGCAGCCAAGAAGGGGACGCTCGATCAGGGCAGTATTTT	CASSQEGDARSGQYF	TRBJ2-3	TRBV14	-	-
TGTGCCAGCAGCGTTGATCCGGGTATCTACGAGCAGTACTTC	CASSVDPGIYEQYF	TRBJ2-7	TRBV9	-	-
TGTGCCAGCAGCCCGACAGGGGTTACCGGAAACACCATATATTTT	CASSPTGVTGNTIYF	TRBJ1-3	TRBV11-2	-	TRBD1
TGTGCCAGCAGCTCCCGACTAGCGGGGTTTCAGAATGAGCAGTTCTTC	CASSSRLAGFQNEQFF	TRBJ2-1	TRBV9	-	TRBD2
TGTGCCAGCAGTTTAGGAGCGGGGGCCCACACCTACAATGAGCAGTTCTTC	CASSLGAGAHTYNEQFF	TRBJ2-1	TRBV27	-	TRBD2
TGCAGTGCTAGTTCCGGGTCAGCCTACGAAGCTTTCTTT	CSASSGSAYEAFF	TRBJ1-1	TRBV20-1	-	-
TGTGCCAGCTACGCGGGTTTGGGGAACACCATATATTTT	CASYAGLGNTIYF	TRBJ1-3	TRBV28	-	-
TGTGCCAGCAGGGCGGAACGGGGTCTATACAATGAGCAGTTCTTC	CASRAERGLYNEQFF	TRBJ2-1	TRBV3-1/TRBV3-2	-	-
TGTGCCAGCAGAGATATCCTTGGCAGGGCCCCTGGGGCCAACGTCCTGACTTTC	CASRDILGRAPGANVLTF	TRBJ2-6	TRBV2	-	-
TGTGCCAGCAGTTACAGTACCGAAGAGACCCAGTACTTC	CASSYSTEETQYF	TRBJ2-5	TRBV6-2/TRBV6-3	-	-
TGTGCCAGCAGCACGAGGAGCGAGCAGTTCTTC	CASSTRSEQFF	TRBJ2-1	TRBV14	-	-
TGTGCCAGCAGCTTACGAGCGGGAGTCAGTGAGACCCAGTACTTC	CASSLRAGVSETQYF	TRBJ2-5	TRBV7-2	-	TRBD2
TGTGCCAGCAGTTACGAGGACAGGGCAGGCTACACCTTC	CASSYEDRAGYTF	TRBJ1-2	TRBV6-2/TRBV6-3	-	TRBD1
TGTGCCAGCAGAGACGGAATCTCTGGAAACACCATATATTTT	CASRDGISGNTIYF	TRBJ1-3	TRBV6-5	-	-
TGTGCCAGCAGCTTAGTAGACATTGGCGGCTACACCTTC	CASSLVDIGGYTF	TRBJ1-2	TRBV11-3	-	-
TGTGCCTGGAGTCAGGACTCTTATGGCTACACCTTC	CAWSQDSYGYTF	TRBJ1-2	TRBV30	-	-
TGTGCCAGCTCGCCCACAGGGGATTCACCCCTCCACTTT	CASSPTGDSPLHF	TRBJ1-6	TRBV18	once	TRBD1
TGTGCCAGCAGCTTAGCGGATGACGGTCCGAGCGAGCAGTACTTC	CASSLADDGPSEQYF	TRBJ2-7	TRBV7-9	-	-
TGTGCCAGCAGCGTTCGTGGTGGCAGGGCAGACACTGAAGCTTTCTTT	CASSVRGGRADTEAFF	TRBJ1-1	TRBV9	-	-
TGCGCCAGCAAGCCGGGGGTGTCGTTCGATCAGCCCCAGCATTTT	CASKPGVSFDQPQHF	TRBJ1-5	TRBV5-1	-	-